Shown below are 32 T cell receptor beta chains from a single sample sequenced in a study of regulatory T cells in long-lasting Graves disease. Time point of the sample: persistent/refractory GD, antithyroid drugs over 5 years with positive TRAb. The TCR library used RNA extracted from PBMCs. Building the TCR beta libraries relied on iRepertoire HTBI primers, and CDR3 regions underwent Arm-PCR. TCRdb re-derived calls from the multiplex PCR reads in MiXCR, one entry per CDR3 protein. In the table there are hundreds of thousands of distinct CDR3 sequences, more than 20% of which are singletons. Sample: peripheral blood mononuclear cells (PBMCs), taken when the disease was refractory, from a patient treated with antithyroid drugs. The receptor set was obtained from a female donor with Graves disease.

This chain uses TRBV24-1 with TRBJ2-3; D is perhaps TRBD1 (5 bases). V was clipped by 0 bases and J by 6 bases, with 21 bases between them. The CDR3 extends over 18 amino acids. Germline V gene data show CDR1 as KGHDR and CDR2 as SFDVKD. Written as DNA, the CDR3 is TGTGCCACCAGTGATTTGTTGGACATGGGGATAGTAGGGGATACGCAGTATTTT. Its protein product is CATSDLLDMGIVGDTQYF.

This clonotype was seen ten or more times. The DNA for the CDR3 is TGTGCCAGCAGTTTAGACTCGCCGAACACTGAAGCTTTCTTT. Protein product: CASSLDSPNTEAFF. The V gene is TRBV12-3 or TRBV12-4, the J gene TRBJ1-1; D is uncertain. Deletions cut 1 base from V and 1 base from J, with 7 bases between. This CDR3 comprises 14 residues.

This chain connects TRBV4-3 to TRBJ2-7; D not resolved. The CDR3 runs to 14 residues. Germline CDR1 reads LGHNA; CDR2 reads YSLEER. Trimming cost V 2 bases and J 5 bases, with 13 bases left between them. CDR3 DNA: TGCGCCAGCAGCCAACTTTCGAAAGGGAACGAGCAGTACTTC. Its protein product is CASSQLSKGNEQYF.

This clonotype was detected many times. The CDR3 nucleotides are TGTGCCAGCAGCCGCCGGTACGAGCAGTACTTC. Encoded protein: CASSRRYEQYF. This chain connects TRBV2 to TRBJ2-7; the D is unclear. With 6 bases removed from V and 4 bases from J, the gap between germline ends came to 7 bases. The CDR3 is 11 amino acids. Germline V gene data show CDR1 as SNHLY and CDR2 as FYNNEI.

In its sample, this clonotype was seen a few times. The chain uses TRBV29-1 and TRBJ2-5, with D uncertain. V was pared by 4 bases and J by 0 bases, with 12 bases between. This CDR3 is 14 amino acids long. In germline, CDR1 is SQVTM, CDR2 ANQGSEA. The CDR3 nucleotides read TGCAGCGTTGTTGGGCCTGGCCACCAAGAGACCCAGTACTTC. It is translated as CSVVGPGHQETQYF.

This clonotype was seen ten or more times. The V call is TRBV28, the J call TRBJ2-4; 8 positions agree with TRBD1. CDR1 is MDHEN and CDR2 is SYDVKM in the germline V gene. CDR3 size: 17 residues. V was pared by 1 base and J by 3 bases, with 8 bases of the junction left unmatched. The CDR3 loop is CASSLFSWTGLKNIQYF. CDR3 DNA sequence: TGTGCCAGCAGTTTATTCTCATGGACAGGGCTCAAAAACATTCAGTACTTC.

This clonotype was seen a handful of times. The chain links TRBV14 to TRBJ1-3; D gene unclear. The CDR3 has 14 residues. V was trimmed by 2 bases and J by 4 bases, leaving 9 bases between them. Germline CDR1 is SGHDN and CDR2 is FVKESK. CDR3 in amino acids: CASSQSMLGNTIYF. The CDR3 coding sequence is TGTGCCAGCAGCCAAAGTATGCTCGGAAACACCATATATTTT.

The table lists this clonotype with many counts. The J gene is TRBJ1-5, the V gene TRBV2; D gene unclear. CDR1 and CDR2 (germline): SNHLY, FYNNEI. V lost 0 bases and J 5 bases, leaving 8 bases between the germline ends. CDR3 length: 14 amino acids. CDR3 in DNA: TGTGCCAGCAGTGAAGCTCGGAAGGATCAGCCCCAGCATTTT. The encoded protein is CASSEARKDQPQHF.

In its sample, this clonotype was seen a few times. The rearrangement joins TRBV20-1 to TRBJ2-2; 8 nucleotides agree with TRBD2. The CDR3 has 15 residues. Germline lookup yields CDR1 DFQATT and CDR2 SNEGSKA (reference sequence). V shed 2 bases, J shed 5 bases, and the junction held 7 bases outside the gene matches. The CDR3 coding sequence is TGCAGTGCTAGACCTCAGCGGGAGCATACCGGGGAGCTGTTTTTT. It translates to CSARPQREHTGELFF.

This clonotype has more than one count but fewer than ten. V and J are TRBV24-1 and TRBJ2-2; TRBD1 is a possible D gene (6 bases). V was trimmed by 11 bases and J by 0 bases, leaving 18 bases between them. Per germline, CDR1 KGHDR and CDR2 SFDVKD. This CDR3 has 16 amino acids. The CDR3 DNA sequence: TGTGCCAGCGGTGGCCGTCCAGGGGCGAACACCGGGGAGCTGTTTTTT. This codes for CASGGRPGANTGELFF.

The chain has TRBV6-5 and TRBJ2-5; 14 positions agree with TRBD2. The germline gives CDR1 MNHEY, CDR2 SVGAGI. Trimming took 4 bases from V and 4 from J; bases not matched to a gene: 5. This CDR3 comprises 16 residues. The CDR3 loop is CASSFGLAGGGETQYF. DNA of the CDR3: TGTGCCAGCAGTTTCGGACTAGCGGGAGGCGGAGAGACCCAGTACTTC.

This clonotype came up many times. V is TRBV27 and J is TRBJ1-1; D gene ambiguous. CDR3 length: 15 amino acids. The V end was cut by 2 bases, the J end by 4 bases, with 14 bases between. The germline V gene has CDR1 MNHEY and CDR2 SMNVEV (reference sequence). CDR3 nucleotide sequence: TGTGCCAGCAGTTTACGAGCAGGAACGCTCACTGAAGCTTTCTTT. It specifies CASSLRAGTLTEAFF.

This clonotype was recorded a few times. This chain joins TRBV7-9 and TRBJ1-1; unclear D gene. The ends were cut back, 4 bases at V and 1 base at J, with 13 bases in the middle. The V gene's germline CDR1 is SEHNR and CDR2 FQNEAQ (reference sequence). CDR3 length: 15 residues. CDR3 nucleotides: TGTGCCAGCAGCTCCAATCTAGCGGGGAACACTGAAGCTTTCTTT. This encodes CASSSNLAGNTEAFF. Using reference TRBV7-9 and TRBJ1-1 for the parts outside the CDR3, the full variable domain is DTGVSQNPRHKITKRGQNVTFRCDPISEHNRLYWYRQTLGQGPEFLTYFQNEAQLEKSRLLSDRFSAERPKGSFSTLEIQRTEQGDSAMYLCASSSNLAGNTEAFFGQGTRLTVV.

Details on this clonotype: A much larger clone is a single base away; this may be a read error. This chain connects TRBV2 to TRBJ1-5; D remains ambiguous. The CDR3 covers 13 residues. The germline gives CDR1 SNHLY, CDR2 FYNNEI. V lost 2 bases and J lost 7, with 9 bases in between. The CDR3 protein is CASSEIRVQPQHF. CDR3 coding DNA: TGTGCCAGCAGTGAAATAAGGGTACAGCCCCAGCATTTT.

This clonotype has a count of ten or more. CDR3 nucleotides: TGCAGTGCTAGAGATTCGGACAGTAGTCGGGAGACCCAGTACTTC. It yields the protein CSARDSDSSRETQYF. The rearrangement joins TRBV20-1 to TRBJ2-5; D perhaps matches TRBD1 (6 bases). Per germline, CDR1 DFQATT and CDR2 SNEGSKA (reference sequence). The CDR3 is 15 amino acids. Trimming shortened V by 0 bases and J by 5 bases, and 16 bases separated the two germline ends.

The J gene is TRBJ2-7, the V gene TRBV7-2; D may be TRBD2 (6 bases). The CDR3 consists of 15 residues. Trimming cost V 1 base and J 5 bases, with 15 bases left between them. From germline, CDR1 is SGHTA and CDR2 FQGNSA. This chain's CDR3 is CASSLDGGRANEQYF. DNA of the CDR3: TGTGCCAGCAGCTTAGATGGAGGGAGAGCCAACGAGCAGTACTTC.

This clonotype was counted ten times or more. The V call is TRBV29-1, the J call TRBJ2-7; no reliable D call. Germline V gene lookup returns CDR1 SQVTM and CDR2 ANQGSEA. This CDR3 has 12 amino acids. The germline V and J ends were trimmed by 2 bases and 3 bases, with 8 bases remaining between them. In DNA, the CDR3 is TGCAGCGTTGAAATGTGGAACTACGAGCAGTACTTC. Translated: CSVEMWNYEQYF.

The rearrangement links TRBV6-2 or TRBV6-3 to TRBJ1-5; D is uncertain. The CDR3 is made up of 15 amino acids. V dropped 4 bases and J dropped 0 bases, with 10 bases sitting between them. Germline lookup yields CDR1 MNHEY and CDR2 SVGEGT. The CDR3 DNA reads as TGTGCCAGCAGTTCTCTCAAGAATAGCAATCAGCCCCAGCATTTT. Protein product: CASSSLKNSNQPQHF.

This clonotype has at least ten counts. The chain joins TRBV11-2 to TRBJ1-2; D perhaps matches TRBD1 (5 bases). Germline values: CDR1 SGHAT, CDR2 FQNNGV. The germline V and J ends were trimmed by 5 bases and 4 bases, with 14 bases remaining between them. The CDR3 length is 14 residues. The chain's CDR3 is CASSRDAPSYGYTF. The CDR3 region has the DNA TGTGCCAGCAGCCGGGACGCACCTAGCTATGGCTACACCTTC. The variable domain in full, completed from reference TRBV11-2 and TRBJ1-2, reads EAGVAQSPRYKIIEKRQSVAFWCNPISGHATLYWYQQILGQGPKLLIQFQNNGVVDDSQLPKDRFSAERLKGVDSTLKIQPAKLEDSAVYLCASSRDAPSYGYTFGSGTRLTVV.

The chain couples TRBV7-2 to TRBJ2-1; D is ambiguous. The CDR3 length is 14 residues. Between the trimmed V and J ends, which lost 0 bases and 7 bases, there was a span of 10 bases. CDR1 and CDR2 (germline): SGHTA, FQGNSA. The CDR3 bases are TGTGCCAGCAGCTTAGCCGTCCGCGGTAATGAGCAGTTCTTC. Translation: CASSLAVRGNEQFF.

The V and J genes are TRBV27 and TRBJ2-3; tentatively, D is TRBD2 (5 bases). Trimming stripped 2 bases from V and 3 bases from J, with 9 bases between. The V gene's germline CDR1 is MNHEY and CDR2 SMNVEV (reference sequence). This CDR3 contains 14 residues. The CDR3 DNA follows: TGTGCCAGCAGTTTAATAGGGAGTACAGATACGCAGTATTTT. It yields the protein CASSLIGSTDTQYF.

This clonotype was seen ten or more times. The rearrangement uses TRBV28 and TRBJ2-7; D is possibly TRBD2 (6 bases). V dropped 6 bases and J dropped 1 base, with 13 bases sitting between them. The germline V gene has CDR1 MDHEN and CDR2 SYDVKM. This CDR3 has 14 residues. CDR3 nucleotides: TGTGCCAGCAGCCCAGGAGGGAGTTCCTACGAGCAGTACTTC. Its translation is CASSPGGSSYEQYF.

This clonotype was seen at least ten times. This sequence joins TRBV6-5 and TRBJ1-1; D is unresolved. Germline V gene data show CDR1 as MNHEY and CDR2 as SVGAGI. Trimming stripped 3 bases from V and 1 base from J, with 6 bases between. The CDR3 is 13 amino acids. The DNA of the CDR3 is TGTGCCAGCAGTTATTATGAGAACACTGAAGCTTTCTTT. It specifies CASSYYENTEAFF.

The sample holds many counts of this clonotype. The chain combines TRBV11-2 with TRBJ1-2, with TRBD1 matching 7 bases. Losses at the gene ends were 10 bases for V and 6 bases for J; bases not matched to a gene: 14. The CDR3 length is 14 residues. Germline V gives CDR1 SGHAT, CDR2 FQNNGV. Here the CDR3 reads CATQSEGARDGYTF. In DNA form, the CDR3 reads TGTGCCACTCAATCGGAGGGGGCTCGGGATGGCTACACCTTC.

The gene calls are TRBV29-1 and TRBJ2-2, with D perhaps matching TRBD2 (5 bases). The germline V gene has CDR1 SQVTM and CDR2 ANQGSEA. The CDR3 length is 16 residues. The V end was cut by 7 bases, the J end by 3 bases, with 21 bases between. The DNA of the CDR3 is TGCAGCGCCACTGCGGGCCTTCCTCCCTACACCGGGGAGCTGTTTTTT. Translation: CSATAGLPPYTGELFF.

The chain uses TRBV19 and TRBJ2-6; D ambiguous. From germline, CDR1 is LNHDA and CDR2 SQIVND (reference sequence). Trimming took 6 bases from V and 2 from J, leaving 11 bases between them. The CDR3 contains 15 residues. The CDR3 protein is CASSIASTGANVLTF. CDR3 nucleotide sequence: TGTGCCAGTAGCATCGCCAGTACTGGGGCCAACGTCCTGACTTTC.

The table lists this clonotype with many counts. The CDR3 reads CSARATGQRGTEAFF. The CDR3 region has the DNA TGCAGTGCTAGAGCCACAGGGCAGAGGGGGACTGAAGCTTTCTTT. V and J are TRBV20-1 and TRBJ1-1, with TRBD1 as a possible D gene (6 bases). CDR3 length equals 15 residues. Germline V gene sequence: CDR1 DFQATT, CDR2 SNEGSKA (reference sequence). Between the trimmed V and J ends, which lost 1 base and 5 bases, there was a span of 17 bases.

This chain uses TRBV18 with TRBJ2-5, with 8 positions matching TRBD2. V gave up 2 bases and J gave up 5 bases; unmatched junction bases: 16. From germline, CDR1 is KGHSH and CDR2 LQKENI. This CDR3 is 18 amino acids long. DNA of the CDR3: TGTGCCAGCTCACCAGCGTCGAGAGCGGGAGCTGTTAGGGAGACCCAGTACTTC. It translates to CASSPASRAGAVRETQYF.

This clonotype appeared a few times. The chain combines TRBV30 with TRBJ1-2, with 8 bases that match TRBD1. Germline V gene sequence: CDR1 GTSNPN, CDR2 SVGIG (reference sequence). J gave up 4 bases and V 3 bases, and 7 bases lay outside the gene matches. The CDR3 runs 14 residues. This CDR3 reads CAWSGSGTGYGYTF. The CDR3, as DNA: TGTGCCTGGAGCGGATCCGGGACAGGCTATGGCTACACCTTC.

This clonotype was counted only a few times. V is TRBV20-1 and J is TRBJ1-5; D not certain. The V gene lost 6 bases and the J gene lost 0 bases, with 15 bases spanning the gap. This CDR3 contains 15 residues. CDR1 and CDR2 (germline): DFQATT, SNEGSKA (reference sequence). The CDR3 region is CSAPLAGVSNQPQHF. The CDR3 DNA reads TGCAGTGCCCCGCTAGCAGGAGTTAGCAATCAGCCCCAGCATTTT.

This clonotype was picked up many times. This chain links TRBV24-1 with TRBJ1-1; D is unclear. Germline V gene lookup returns CDR1 KGHDR and CDR2 SFDVKD. V lost 12 bases, J lost 0 bases, and 16 bases lay in between. There are 14 residues in the CDR3. The chain's CDR3 is CAPPEGHMNTEAFF. The CDR3, as DNA: TGTGCCCCGCCCGAGGGCCATATGAACACTGAAGCTTTCTTT.

This clonotype was seen ten or more times. The J gene is TRBJ2-7, the V gene TRBV20-1; TRBD1 is a possible D gene (6 bases). V was pared by 0 bases and J by 3 bases, with 15 bases between. Germline V gives CDR1 DFQATT, CDR2 SNEGSKA (reference sequence). The CDR3 is made up of 15 amino acids. The CDR3: CSARDVRRQDYEQYF. The CDR3 nucleotides are TGCAGTGCTAGAGATGTAAGGAGACAGGACTACGAGCAGTACTTC.